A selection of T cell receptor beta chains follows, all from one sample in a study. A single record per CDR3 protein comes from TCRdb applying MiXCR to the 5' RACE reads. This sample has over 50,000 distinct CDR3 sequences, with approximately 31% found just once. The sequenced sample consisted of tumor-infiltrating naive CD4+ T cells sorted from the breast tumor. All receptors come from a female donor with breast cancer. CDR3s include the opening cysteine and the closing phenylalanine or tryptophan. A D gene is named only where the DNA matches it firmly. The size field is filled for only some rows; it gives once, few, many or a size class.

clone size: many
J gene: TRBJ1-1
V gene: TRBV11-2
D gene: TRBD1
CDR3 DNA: TGTGCCAGCAGCTTAGCGGGACAGGGTGGGACTGAAGCTTTCTTT
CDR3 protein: CASSLAGQGGTEAFF

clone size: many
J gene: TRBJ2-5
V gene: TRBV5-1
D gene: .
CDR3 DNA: TGCGCCAGCAGCTTGGGCAGGAGGGAGACCCAGTACTTC
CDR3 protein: CASSLGRRETQYF

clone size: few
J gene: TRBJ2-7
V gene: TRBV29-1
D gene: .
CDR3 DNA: TGCAGCGTTGAACTGGGAGACTCAATATACGAGCAGTACTTC
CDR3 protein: CSVELGDSIYEQYF

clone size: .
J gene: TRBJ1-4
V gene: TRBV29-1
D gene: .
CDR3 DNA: TGCAGCGTTTACACAGACGAAAAACTGTTTTTT
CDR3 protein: CSVYTDEKLFF

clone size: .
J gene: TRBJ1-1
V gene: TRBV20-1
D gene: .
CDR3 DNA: TGCAGTGCTGTATCAGGGCCACCTCTGAACACTGAAGCTTTCTTT
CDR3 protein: CSAVSGPPLNTEAFF

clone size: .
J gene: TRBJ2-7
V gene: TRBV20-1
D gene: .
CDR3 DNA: TGCAGTGCTAGAGATCCGGCAGGCTACTACGAGCAGTACTTC
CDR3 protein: CSARDPAGYYEQYF

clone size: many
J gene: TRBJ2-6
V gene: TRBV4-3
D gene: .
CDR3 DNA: TGCGCCAGCAGCCAAGAAGGGACTGGGGCCAACGTCCTGACTTTC
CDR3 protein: CASSQEGTGANVLTF

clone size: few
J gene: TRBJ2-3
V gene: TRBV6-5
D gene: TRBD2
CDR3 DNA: TGTGCCAGCAGTTCGCCGGGGGGGCCGGGAGATACGCAGTATTTT
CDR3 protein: CASSSPGGPGDTQYF

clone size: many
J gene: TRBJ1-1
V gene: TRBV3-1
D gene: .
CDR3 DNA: TGTGCCAGCAGCCAGGGGGACTGGGGGTCGGCTTTCTTT
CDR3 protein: CASSQGDWGSAFF

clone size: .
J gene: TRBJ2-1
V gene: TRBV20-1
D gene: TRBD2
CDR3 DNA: TGCAGTGCTAAGGGACTAGCGGGAACCGTAGGGAACAATGAGCAGTTCTTC
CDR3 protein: CSAKGLAGTVGNNEQFF

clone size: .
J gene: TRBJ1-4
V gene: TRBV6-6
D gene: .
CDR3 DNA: TGTGCCAGCAGTTTCTCCCAGAATGAAAAACTGTTTTTT
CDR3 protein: CASSFSQNEKLFF

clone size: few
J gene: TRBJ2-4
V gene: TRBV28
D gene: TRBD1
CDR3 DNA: TGTGCCAGCACCCTTAGGGGGCAGAAAGACATTCAGTACTTC
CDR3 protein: CASTLRGQKDIQYF

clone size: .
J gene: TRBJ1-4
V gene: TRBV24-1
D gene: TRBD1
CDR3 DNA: TGTGCCACCAGTGATAGGACAGGGACAGGAAAACTGTTTTTT
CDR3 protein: CATSDRTGTGKLFF

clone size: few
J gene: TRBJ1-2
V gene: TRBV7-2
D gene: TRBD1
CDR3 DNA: TGTGCCAGCAGCTTCTCGGGACAGGACCAATCCTACACCTTC
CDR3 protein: CASSFSGQDQSYTF

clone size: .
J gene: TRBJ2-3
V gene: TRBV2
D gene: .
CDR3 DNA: TGTGCCAGCAGAGCCCGGTCATCTAGCACAGATACGCAGTATTTT
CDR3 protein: CASRARSSSTDTQYF

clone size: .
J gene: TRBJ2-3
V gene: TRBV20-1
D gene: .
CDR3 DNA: TGCAGTGCTACCAGGATGGGGCTTGGAGCAGATACGCAGTATTTT
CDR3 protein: CSATRMGLGADTQYF

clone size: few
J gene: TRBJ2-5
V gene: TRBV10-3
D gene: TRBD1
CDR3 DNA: TGTGCCATCAGTGAGTTAGGGACAGGGGGCGAAGAGACCCAGTACTTC
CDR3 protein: CAISELGTGGEETQYF

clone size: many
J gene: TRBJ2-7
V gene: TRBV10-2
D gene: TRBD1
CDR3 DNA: TGCGCCACCGGACAGGGGAGCGAGCAGTACTTC
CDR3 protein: CATGQGSEQYF

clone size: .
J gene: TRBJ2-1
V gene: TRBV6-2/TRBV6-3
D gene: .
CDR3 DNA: TGTACCAGTGCAACCATCCACAATGAGCAGTTCTTC
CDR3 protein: CTSATIHNEQFF

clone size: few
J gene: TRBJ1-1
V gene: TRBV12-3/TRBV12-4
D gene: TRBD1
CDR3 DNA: TGTGCCAGCAAAGACAGGGAGGACACTGAAGCTTTCTTT
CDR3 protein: CASKDREDTEAFF

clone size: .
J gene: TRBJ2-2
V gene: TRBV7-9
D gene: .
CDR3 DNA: TGTGCCAGCAGCCATGGGGGGAGTTTTTACACCGGGGAGCTGTTTTTT
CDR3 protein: CASSHGGSFYTGELFF

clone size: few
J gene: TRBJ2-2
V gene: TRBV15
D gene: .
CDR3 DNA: TGTGCCACCAGCAGCGAGGCCGGGGAGCTGTTTTTT
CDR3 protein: CATSSEAGELFF

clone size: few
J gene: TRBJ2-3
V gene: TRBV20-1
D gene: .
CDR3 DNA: TGCAGTGTCCCCTTAGCAACAGATACGCAGTATTTT
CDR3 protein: CSVPLATDTQYF

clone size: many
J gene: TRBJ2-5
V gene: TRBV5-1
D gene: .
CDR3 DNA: TGCGCCAGCAGCTTAGGGGGGGTCCAAGAGACCCAGTACTTC
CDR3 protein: CASSLGGVQETQYF

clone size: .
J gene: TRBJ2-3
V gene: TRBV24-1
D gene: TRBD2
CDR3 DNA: TGTGCCACCAGTGATTGGTGGACTAGCGGGAGCACAGATACGCAGTATTTT
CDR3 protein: CATSDWWTSGSTDTQYF

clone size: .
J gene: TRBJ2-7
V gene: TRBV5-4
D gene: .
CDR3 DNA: TGTGCCAGCAGCCCCCCGGGCAGGCCCGAGCAGTACTTC
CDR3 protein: CASSPPGRPEQYF

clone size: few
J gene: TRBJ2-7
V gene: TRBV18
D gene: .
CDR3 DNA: TGTGCCAGCTCACACCGGGACTTAAGTCGGAACGAGCAGTACTTC
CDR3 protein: CASSHRDLSRNEQYF

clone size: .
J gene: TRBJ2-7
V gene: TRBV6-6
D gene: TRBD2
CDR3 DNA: TGTGCCAGCAGTTACTCGATCGGCGGGAGTGTCGCCTACGAGCAGTACTTC
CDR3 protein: CASSYSIGGSVAYEQYF

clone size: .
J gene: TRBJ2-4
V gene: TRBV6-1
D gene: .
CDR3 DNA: TGTGCCAGCAGTGAAGCGAGGAGGGCCCTCCACATTCAGTACTTC
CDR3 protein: CASSEARRALHIQYF